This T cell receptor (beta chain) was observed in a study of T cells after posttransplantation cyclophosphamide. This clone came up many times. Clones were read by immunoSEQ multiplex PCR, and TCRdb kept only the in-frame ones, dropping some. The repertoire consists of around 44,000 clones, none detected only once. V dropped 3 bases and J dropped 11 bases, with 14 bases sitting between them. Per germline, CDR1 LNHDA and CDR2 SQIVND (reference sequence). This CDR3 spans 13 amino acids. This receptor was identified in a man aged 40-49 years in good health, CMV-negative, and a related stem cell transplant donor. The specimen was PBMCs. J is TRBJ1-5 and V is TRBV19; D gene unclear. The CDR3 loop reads CASSISGGYTQHF. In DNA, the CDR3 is TGTGCCAGTAGTATTTCGGGTGGATATACCCAGCATTTT.